This T cell receptor (beta chain) was recorded in a study of identical twins. From the 5' RACE reads, TCRdb called clonotypes with MiXCR, one entry per CDR3 protein. The sample yields hundreds of thousands of distinct CDR3 sequences, roughly an eighth seen once. In its sample, this clonotype was seen many times. CDR1 is MNHEY and CDR2 is SVGAGI in the germline V gene. The V gene lost 0 bases and the J gene lost 5 bases, with 6 bases spanning the gap. The CDR3 is 13 amino acids. The sample was also reused in another study, on yellow fever vaccine responses in identical twins.

The chain couples TRBV6-5 to TRBJ2-3; D unclear. What was sequenced was PBMCs. This clonotype was sampled from a young woman in good health. For the CDR3, the DNA is TGTGCCAGCAGTTACTCGAGAGGAGATACGCAGTATTTT. This sequence encodes CASSYSRGDTQYF.